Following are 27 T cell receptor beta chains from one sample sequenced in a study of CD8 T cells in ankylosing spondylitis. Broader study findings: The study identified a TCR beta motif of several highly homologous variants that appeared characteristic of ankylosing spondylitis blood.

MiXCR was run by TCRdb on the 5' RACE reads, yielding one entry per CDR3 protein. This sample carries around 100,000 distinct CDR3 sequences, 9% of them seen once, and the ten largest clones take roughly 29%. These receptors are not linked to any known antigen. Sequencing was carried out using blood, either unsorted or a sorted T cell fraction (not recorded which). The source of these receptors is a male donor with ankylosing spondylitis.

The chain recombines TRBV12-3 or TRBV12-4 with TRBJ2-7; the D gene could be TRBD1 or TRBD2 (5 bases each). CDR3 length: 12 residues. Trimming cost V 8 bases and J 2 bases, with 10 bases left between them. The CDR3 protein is CASGQGPYEQYF. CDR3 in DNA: TGTGCCAGCGGCCAGGGACCCTACGAGCAGTACTTC.

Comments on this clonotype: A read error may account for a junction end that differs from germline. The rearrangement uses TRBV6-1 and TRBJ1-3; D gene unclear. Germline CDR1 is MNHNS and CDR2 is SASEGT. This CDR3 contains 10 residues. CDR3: CASSGPWVGF. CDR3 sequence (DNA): TGTGCCAGCAGTGGTCCCTGGGTTGGGTTT.

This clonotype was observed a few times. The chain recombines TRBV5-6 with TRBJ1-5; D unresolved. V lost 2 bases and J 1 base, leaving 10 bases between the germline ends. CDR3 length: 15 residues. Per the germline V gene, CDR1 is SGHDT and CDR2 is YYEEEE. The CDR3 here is CASSLAQRSNQPQHF. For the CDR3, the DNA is TGTGCCAGCAGCTTAGCACAGCGGAGCAATCAGCCCCAGCATTTT.

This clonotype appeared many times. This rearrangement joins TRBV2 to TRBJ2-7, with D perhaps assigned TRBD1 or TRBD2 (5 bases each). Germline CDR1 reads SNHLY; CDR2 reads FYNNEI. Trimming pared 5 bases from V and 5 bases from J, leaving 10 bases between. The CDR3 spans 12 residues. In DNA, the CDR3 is TGTGCCAGCAGTACCGGGACCGACGAGCAGTACTTC. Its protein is CASSTGTDEQYF.

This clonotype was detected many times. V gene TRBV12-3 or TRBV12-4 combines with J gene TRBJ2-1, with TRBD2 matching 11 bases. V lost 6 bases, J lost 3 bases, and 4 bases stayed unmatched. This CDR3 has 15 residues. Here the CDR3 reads CASSAGTSGYNEQFF. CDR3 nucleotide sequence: TGTGCCAGCAGCGCTGGGACTAGCGGCTACAATGAGCAGTTCTTC.

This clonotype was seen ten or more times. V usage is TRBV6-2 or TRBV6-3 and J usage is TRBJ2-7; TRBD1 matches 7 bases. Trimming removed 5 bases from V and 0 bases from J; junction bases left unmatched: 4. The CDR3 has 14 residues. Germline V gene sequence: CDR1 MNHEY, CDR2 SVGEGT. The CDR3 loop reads CASSDRDSSYEQYF. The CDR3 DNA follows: TGTGCCAGCAGTGACAGGGACAGCTCCTACGAGCAGTACTTC.

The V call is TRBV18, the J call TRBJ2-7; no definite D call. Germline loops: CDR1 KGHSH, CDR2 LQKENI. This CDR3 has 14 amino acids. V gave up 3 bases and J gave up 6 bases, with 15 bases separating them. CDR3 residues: CASSPDGSPLEQYV. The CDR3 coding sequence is TGTGCCAGCTCACCTGATGGATCTCCCCTCGAGCAGTACGTC.

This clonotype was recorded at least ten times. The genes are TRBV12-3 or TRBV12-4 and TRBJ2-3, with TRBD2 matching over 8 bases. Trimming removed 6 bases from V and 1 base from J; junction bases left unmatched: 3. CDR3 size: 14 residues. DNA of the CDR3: TGTGCCAGCAGCGCAGCGGGAGGCACAGATACGCAGTATTTT. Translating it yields CASSAAGGTDTQYF.

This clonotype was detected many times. The CDR3 sequence is CASSERDNTEAFF. The CDR3 DNA is TGTGCCAGCAGTGAACGGGATAACACTGAAGCTTTCTTT. The genes are TRBV12-3 or TRBV12-4 and TRBJ1-1; D uncertain. The ends were cut back, 5 bases at V and 2 bases at J, with 9 bases in the middle. This CDR3 spans 13 amino acids.

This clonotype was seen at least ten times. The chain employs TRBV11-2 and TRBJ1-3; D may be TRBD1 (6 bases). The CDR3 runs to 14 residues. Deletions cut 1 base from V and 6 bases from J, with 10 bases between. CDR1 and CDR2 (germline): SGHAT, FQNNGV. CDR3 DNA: TGTGCCAGCAGCTTAGCCGGACAGACAAACACCATATATTTT. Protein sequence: CASSLAGQTNTIYF.

For the CDR3, the DNA is TGTGCCAGCAGTCACGGCGGAGTAAGCAATCAGCCCCAGCATTTT. Translation gives CASSHGGVSNQPQHF. J is TRBJ1-5 and V is TRBV2; D ambiguous. CDR1 SNHLY and CDR2 FYNNEI come from the germline V gene. The CDR3 is 15 residues long. Between the trimmed V and J ends, which lost 5 bases and 1 base, there was a span of 12 bases.

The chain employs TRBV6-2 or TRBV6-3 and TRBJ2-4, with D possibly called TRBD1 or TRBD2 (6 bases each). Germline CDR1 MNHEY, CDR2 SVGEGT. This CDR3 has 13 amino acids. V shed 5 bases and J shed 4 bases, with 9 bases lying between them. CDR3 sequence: CASSRGEKNIQYF. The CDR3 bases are TGTGCCAGCAGTAGGGGGGAGAAAAACATTCAGTACTTC.

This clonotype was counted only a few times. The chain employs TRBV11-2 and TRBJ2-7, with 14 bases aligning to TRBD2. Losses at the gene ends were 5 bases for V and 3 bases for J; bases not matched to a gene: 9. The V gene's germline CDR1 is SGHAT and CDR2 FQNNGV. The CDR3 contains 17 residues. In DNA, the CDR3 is TGTGCCAGCAGCATAGGACTAGCGGGAGGAATTAACTACGAGCAGTACTTC. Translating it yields CASSIGLAGGINYEQYF.

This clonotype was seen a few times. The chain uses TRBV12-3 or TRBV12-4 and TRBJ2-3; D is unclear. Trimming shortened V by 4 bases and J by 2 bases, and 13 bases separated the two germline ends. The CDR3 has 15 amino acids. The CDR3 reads CASSSPDTPTDTQYF. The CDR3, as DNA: TGTGCCAGCAGTTCCCCAGACACCCCCACAGATACGCAGTATTTT.

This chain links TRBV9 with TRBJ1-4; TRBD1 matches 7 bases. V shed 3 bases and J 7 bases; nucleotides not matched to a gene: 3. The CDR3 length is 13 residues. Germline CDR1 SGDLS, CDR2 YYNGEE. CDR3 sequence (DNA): TGTGCCAGCAGCGGACAGGGCCGTGAAAAACTGTTTTTT. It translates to CASSGQGREKLFF.

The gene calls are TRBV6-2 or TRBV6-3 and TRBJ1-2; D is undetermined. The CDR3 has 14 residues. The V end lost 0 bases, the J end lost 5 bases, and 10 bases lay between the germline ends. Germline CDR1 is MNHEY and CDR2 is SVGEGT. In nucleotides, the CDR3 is TGTGCCAGCAGTTACTCGAGAGGGTTGTATGGCTACACCTTC. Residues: CASSYSRGLYGYTF.

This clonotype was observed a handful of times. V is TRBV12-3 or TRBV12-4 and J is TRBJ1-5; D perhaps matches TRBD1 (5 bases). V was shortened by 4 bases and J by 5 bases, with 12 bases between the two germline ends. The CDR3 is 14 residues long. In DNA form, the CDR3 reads TGTGCCAGCAGTTGGGGAGCGGGGGATCAGCCCCAGCATTTT. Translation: CASSWGAGDQPQHF.

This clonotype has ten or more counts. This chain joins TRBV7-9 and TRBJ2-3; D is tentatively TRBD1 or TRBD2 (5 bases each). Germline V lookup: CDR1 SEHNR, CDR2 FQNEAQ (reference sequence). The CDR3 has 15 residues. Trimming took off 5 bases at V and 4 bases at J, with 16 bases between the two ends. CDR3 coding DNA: TGTGCCAGCAGCCGCACAGGAGGTATCGCAGATACGCAGTATTTT. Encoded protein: CASSRTGGIADTQYF.

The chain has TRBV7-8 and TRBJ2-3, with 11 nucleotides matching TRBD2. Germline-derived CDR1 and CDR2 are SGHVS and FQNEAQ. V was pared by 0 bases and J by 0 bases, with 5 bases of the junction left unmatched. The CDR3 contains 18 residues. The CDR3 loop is CASSLALAGGPSTDTQYF. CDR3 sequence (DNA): TGTGCCAGCAGCTTAGCCCTAGCGGGAGGTCCGAGCACAGATACGCAGTATTTT.

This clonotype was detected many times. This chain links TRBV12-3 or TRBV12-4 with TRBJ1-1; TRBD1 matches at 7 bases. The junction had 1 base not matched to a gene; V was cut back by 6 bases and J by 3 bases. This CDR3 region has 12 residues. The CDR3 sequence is CASSTGDTEAFF. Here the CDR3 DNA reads TGTGCCAGCAGCACAGGGGACACTGAAGCTTTCTTT.

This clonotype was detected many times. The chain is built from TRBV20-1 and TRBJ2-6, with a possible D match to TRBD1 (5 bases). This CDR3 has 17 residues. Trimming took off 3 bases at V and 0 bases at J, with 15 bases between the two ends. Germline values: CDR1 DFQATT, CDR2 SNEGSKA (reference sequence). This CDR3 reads CSASGQGSYSGANVLTF. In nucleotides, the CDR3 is TGCAGTGCTAGTGGGCAGGGATCTTACTCTGGGGCCAACGTCCTGACTTTC.

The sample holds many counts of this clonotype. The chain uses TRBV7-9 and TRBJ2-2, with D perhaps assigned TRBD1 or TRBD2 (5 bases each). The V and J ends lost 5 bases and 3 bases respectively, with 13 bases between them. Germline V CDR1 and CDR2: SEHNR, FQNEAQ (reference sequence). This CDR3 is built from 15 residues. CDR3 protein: CASSPGGQDTGELFF. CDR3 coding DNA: TGTGCCAGCAGCCCCGGAGGACAAGACACCGGGGAGCTGTTTTTT.

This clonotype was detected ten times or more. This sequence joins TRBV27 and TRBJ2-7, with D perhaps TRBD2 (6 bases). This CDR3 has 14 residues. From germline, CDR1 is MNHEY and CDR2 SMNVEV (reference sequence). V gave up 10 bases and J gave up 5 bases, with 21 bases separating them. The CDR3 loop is CATRSTSRIDEQYF. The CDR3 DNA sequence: TGTGCCACCCGATCGACTAGTCGAATCGACGAGCAGTACTTC.

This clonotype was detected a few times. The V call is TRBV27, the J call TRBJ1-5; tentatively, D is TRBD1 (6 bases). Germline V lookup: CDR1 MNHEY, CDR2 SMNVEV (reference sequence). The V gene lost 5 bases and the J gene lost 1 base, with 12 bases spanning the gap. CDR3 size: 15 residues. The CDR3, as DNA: TGTGCCAGCAGTCTCGATGGACAGAGCAATCAGCCCCAGCATTTT. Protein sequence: CASSLDGQSNQPQHF.

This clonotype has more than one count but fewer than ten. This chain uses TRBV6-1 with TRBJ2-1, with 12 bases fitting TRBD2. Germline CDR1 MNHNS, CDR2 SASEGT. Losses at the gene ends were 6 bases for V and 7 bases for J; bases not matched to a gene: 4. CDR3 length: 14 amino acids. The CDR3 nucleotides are TGTGCCAGCAGGGGTGGACTAGCGGGAAATGAGCAGTTCTTC. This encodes CASRGGLAGNEQFF.

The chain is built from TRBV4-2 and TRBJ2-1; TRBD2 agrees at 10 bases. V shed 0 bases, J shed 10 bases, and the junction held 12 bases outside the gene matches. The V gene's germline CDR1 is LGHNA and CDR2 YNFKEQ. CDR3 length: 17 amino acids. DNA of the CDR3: TGTGCCAGCAGCCAAGATGGGCTAGCGGGAGATCCGCGGGAGCAGTTCTTC. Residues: CASSQDGLAGDPREQFF.

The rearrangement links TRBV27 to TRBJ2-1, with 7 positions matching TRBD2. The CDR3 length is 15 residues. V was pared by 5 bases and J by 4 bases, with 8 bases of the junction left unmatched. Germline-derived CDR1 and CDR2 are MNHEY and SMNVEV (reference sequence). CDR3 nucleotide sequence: TGTGCCAGCAGTCAAGGACTAGTCTGGTACAATGAGCAGTTCTTC. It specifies CASSQGLVWYNEQFF.